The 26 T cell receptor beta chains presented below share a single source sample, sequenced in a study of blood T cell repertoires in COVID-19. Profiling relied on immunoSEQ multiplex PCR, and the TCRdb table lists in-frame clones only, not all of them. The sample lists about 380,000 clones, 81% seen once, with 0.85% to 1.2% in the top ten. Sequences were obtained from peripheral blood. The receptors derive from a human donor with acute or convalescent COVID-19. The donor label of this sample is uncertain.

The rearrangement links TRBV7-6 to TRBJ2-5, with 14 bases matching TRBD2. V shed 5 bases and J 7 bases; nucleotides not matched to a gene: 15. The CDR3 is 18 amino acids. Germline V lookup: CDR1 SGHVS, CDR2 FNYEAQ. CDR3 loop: CASSPLGLAGARVRTQYF. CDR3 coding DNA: TGTGCCAGCAGCCCCCTGGGACTAGCGGGAGCCAGGGTGCGGACCCAGTACTTC. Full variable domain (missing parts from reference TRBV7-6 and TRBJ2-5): GAGVSQSPRYKVTKRGQDVALRCDPISGHVSLYWYRQALGQGPEFLTYFNYEAQQDKSGLPNDRFSAERPEGSISTLTIQRTEQRDSAMYRCASSPLGLAGARVRTQYFGPGTRLLVL.

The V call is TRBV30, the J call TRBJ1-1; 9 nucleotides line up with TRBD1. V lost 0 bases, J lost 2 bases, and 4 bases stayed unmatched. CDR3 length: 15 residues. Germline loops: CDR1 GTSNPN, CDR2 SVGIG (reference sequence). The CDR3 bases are TGTGCCTGGAGTGTACTGGGACAGGGTAACACTGAAGCTTTCTTT. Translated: CAWSVLGQGNTEAFF.

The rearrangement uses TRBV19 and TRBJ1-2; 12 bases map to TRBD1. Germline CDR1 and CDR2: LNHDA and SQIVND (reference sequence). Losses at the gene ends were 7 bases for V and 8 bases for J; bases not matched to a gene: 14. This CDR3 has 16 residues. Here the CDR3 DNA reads TGTGCCAGTATGAGCGGGACAGGGGGCCCACTAGGAGGCTACACCTTC. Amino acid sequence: CASMSGTGGPLGGYTF.

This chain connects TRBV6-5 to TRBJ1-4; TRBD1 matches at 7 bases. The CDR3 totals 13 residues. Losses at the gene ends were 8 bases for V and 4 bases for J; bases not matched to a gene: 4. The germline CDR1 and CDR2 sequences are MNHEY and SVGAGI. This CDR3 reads CASGNRGNEKLFF. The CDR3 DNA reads TGTGCCAGCGGGAACAGGGGTAATGAAAAACTGTTTTTT.

The CDR3 region has the DNA TGTGCCTGGAGTGTGGGGACTAATCAGCCCCAGCATTTT. This encodes CAWSVGTNQPQHF. The V gene is TRBV30, the J gene TRBJ1-5, with a weak D call TRBD1 (5 bases). Trimming stripped 0 bases from V and 4 bases from J, with 7 bases between. Germline-derived CDR1 and CDR2 are GTSNPN and SVGIG (reference sequence). The CDR3 has 13 amino acids.

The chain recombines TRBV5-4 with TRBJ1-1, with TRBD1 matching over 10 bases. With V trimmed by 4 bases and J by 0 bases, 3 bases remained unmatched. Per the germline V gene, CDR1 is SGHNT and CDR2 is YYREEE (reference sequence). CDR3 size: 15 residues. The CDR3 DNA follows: TGTGCCAGCAGCAGAGACAGGGGGCTGAACACTGAAGCTTTCTTT. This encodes CASSRDRGLNTEAFF. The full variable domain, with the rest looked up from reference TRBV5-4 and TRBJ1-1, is ETGVTQSPTHLIKTRGQQVTLRCSSQSGHNTVSWYQQALGQGPQFIFQYYREEENGRGNFPPRFSGLQFPNYSSELNVNALELDDSALYLCASSRDRGLNTEAFFGQGTRLTVV.

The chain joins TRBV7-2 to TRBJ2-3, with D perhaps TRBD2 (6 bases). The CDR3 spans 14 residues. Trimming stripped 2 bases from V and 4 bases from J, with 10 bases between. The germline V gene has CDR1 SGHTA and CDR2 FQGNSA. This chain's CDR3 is CASSLSGGADTQYF. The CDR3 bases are TGTGCCAGCAGCTTATCGGGCGGGGCAGATACGCAGTATTTT.

The CDR3, as DNA: TGTGCCAGCTCACCAGAACTAGTCGGGAATGAGCAGTTCTTC. It specifies CASSPELVGNEQFF. The gene calls are TRBV18 and TRBJ2-1, with D maybe TRBD2 (5 bases). The CDR3 is 14 amino acids. Looked up from germline, CDR1 is KGHSH and CDR2 is LQKENI. V lost 2 bases, J lost 7 bases, and 12 bases lay in between. The full variable domain, rest sourced from reference TRBV18 and TRBJ2-1, is NAGVMQNPRHLVRRRGQEARLRCSPMKGHSHVYWYRQLPEEGLKFMVYLQKENIIDESGMPKERFSAEFPKEGPSILRIQQVVRGDSAAYFCASSPELVGNEQFFGPGTRLTVL.

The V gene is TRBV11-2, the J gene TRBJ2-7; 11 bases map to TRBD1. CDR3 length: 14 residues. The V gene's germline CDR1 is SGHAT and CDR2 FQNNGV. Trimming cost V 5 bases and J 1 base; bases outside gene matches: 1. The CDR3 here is CASSRDRGSYEQYF. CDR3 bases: TGTGCCAGCAGCAGGGACAGGGGGTCCTACGAGCAGTACTTC. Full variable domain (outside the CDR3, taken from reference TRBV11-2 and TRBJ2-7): EAGVAQSPRYKIIEKRQSVAFWCNPISGHATLYWYQQILGQGPKLLIQFQNNGVVDDSQLPKDRFSAERLKGVDSTLKIQPAKLEDSAVYLCASSRDRGSYEQYFGPGTRLTVT.

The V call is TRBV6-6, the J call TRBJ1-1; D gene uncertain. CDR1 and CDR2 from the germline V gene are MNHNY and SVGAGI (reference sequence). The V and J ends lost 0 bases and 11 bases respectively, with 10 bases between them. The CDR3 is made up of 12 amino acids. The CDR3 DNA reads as TGTGCCAGCAGTTACTCGAGGATGCCGGCTTTCTTT. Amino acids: CASSYSRMPAFF.

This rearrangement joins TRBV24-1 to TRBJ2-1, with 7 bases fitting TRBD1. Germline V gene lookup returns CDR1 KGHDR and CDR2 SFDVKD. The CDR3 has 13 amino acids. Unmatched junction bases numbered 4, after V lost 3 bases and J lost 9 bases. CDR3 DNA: TGTGCCACCAGTGATCTGGCAGGGGGTGAGCAGTTCTTC. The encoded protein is CATSDLAGGEQFF.

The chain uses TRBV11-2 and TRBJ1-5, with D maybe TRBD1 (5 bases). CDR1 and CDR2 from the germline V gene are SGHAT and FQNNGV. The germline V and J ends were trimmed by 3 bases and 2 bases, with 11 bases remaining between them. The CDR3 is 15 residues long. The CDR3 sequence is CASSFTGVGNQPQHF. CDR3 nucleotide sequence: TGTGCCAGCAGCTTTACGGGGGTTGGCAATCAGCCCCAGCATTTT.

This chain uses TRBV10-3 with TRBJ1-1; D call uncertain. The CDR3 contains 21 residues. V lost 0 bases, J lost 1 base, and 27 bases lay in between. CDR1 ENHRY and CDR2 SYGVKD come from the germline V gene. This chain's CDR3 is CAISESTSLTRNLDQNTEAFF. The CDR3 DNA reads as TGTGCCATCAGTGAGTCGACTAGTCTCACGCGGAACTTGGACCAGAACACTGAAGCTTTCTTT.

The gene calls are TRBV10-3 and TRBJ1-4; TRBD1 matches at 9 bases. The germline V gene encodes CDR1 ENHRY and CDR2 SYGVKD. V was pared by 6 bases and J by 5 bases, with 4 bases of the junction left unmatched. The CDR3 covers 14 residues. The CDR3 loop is CAIREDRGNEKLFF. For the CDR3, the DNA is TGTGCCATCAGGGAAGACAGGGGGAATGAAAAACTGTTTTTT.

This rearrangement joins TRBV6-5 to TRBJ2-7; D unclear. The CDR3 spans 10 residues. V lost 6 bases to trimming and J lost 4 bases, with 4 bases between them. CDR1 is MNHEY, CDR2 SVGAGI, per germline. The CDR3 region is CASRQYEQYF. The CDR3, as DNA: TGTGCCAGCAGACAGTACGAGCAGTACTTC.

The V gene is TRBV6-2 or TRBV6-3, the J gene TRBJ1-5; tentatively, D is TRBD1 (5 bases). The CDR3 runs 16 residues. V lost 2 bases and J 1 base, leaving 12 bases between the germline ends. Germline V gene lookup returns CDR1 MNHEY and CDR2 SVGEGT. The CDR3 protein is CASSYGGFSSNQPQHF. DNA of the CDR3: TGTGCCAGCAGTTACGGGGGGTTCAGCAGCAATCAGCCCCAGCATTTT.

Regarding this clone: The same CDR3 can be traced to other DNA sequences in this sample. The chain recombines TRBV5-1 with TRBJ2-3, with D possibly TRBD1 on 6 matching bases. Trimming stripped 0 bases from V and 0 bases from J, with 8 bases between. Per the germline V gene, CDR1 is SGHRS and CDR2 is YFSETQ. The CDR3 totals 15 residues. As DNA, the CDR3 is TGCGCCAGCAGCTTGGATGGGACAAGCACAGATACGCAGTATTTT. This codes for CASSLDGTSTDTQYF. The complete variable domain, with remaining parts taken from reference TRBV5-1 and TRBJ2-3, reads KAGVTQTPRYLIKTRGQQVTLSCSPISGHRSVSWYQQTPGQGLQFLFEYFSETQRNKGNFPGRFSGRQFSNSRSEMNVSTLELGDSALYLCASSLDGTSTDTQYFGPGTRLTVL.

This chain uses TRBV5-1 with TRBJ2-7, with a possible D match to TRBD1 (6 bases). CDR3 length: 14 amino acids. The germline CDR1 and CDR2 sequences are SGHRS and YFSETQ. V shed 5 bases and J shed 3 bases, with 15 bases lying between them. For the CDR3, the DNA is TGCGCCAGCAGTGGTGGCTACAGGGACTACGAGCAGTACTTC. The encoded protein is CASSGGYRDYEQYF.

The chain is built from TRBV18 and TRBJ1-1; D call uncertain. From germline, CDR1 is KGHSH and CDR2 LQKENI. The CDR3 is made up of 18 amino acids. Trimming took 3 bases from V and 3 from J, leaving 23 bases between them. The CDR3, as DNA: TGTGCCAGCTCACCTCCCTTGACCCATCCCGAGCGGCACACTGAAGCTTTCTTT. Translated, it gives CASSPPLTHPERHTEAFF.

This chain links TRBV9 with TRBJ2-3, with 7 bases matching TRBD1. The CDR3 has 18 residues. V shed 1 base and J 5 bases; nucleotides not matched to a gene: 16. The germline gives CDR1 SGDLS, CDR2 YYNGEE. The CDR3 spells CASSVHSNTGARGDTQYF. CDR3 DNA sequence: TGTGCCAGCAGCGTACACTCGAATACAGGGGCGAGAGGAGATACGCAGTATTTT.

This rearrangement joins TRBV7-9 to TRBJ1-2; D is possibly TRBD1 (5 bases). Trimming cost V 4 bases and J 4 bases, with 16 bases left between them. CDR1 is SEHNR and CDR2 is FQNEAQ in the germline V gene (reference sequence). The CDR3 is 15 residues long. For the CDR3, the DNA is TGTGCCAGCAGCTCCGGGGGGGAGCTGGTCTATGGCTACACCTTC. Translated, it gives CASSSGGELVYGYTF.

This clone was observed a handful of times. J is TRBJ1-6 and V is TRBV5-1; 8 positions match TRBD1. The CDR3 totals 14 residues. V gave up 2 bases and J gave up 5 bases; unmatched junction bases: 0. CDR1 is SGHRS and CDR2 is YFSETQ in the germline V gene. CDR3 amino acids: CASSLQGDNSPLHF. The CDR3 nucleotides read TGCGCCAGCAGCTTACAGGGGGATAATTCACCCCTCCACTTT.

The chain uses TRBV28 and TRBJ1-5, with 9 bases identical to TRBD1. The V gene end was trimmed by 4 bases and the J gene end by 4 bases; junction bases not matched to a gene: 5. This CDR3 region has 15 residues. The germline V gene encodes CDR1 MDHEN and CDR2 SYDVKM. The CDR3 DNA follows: TGTGCCAGCAGTTCCGGACAGGGGTGGAATCAGCCCCAGCATTTT. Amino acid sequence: CASSSGQGWNQPQHF.

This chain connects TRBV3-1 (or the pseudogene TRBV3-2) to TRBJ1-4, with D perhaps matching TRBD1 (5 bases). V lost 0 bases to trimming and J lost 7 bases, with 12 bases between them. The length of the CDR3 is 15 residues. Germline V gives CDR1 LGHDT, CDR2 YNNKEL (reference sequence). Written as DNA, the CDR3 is TGTGCCAGCAGCCAAGAGGGGGGGGTCCTTGAAAAACTGTTTTTT. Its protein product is CASSQEGGVLEKLFF.

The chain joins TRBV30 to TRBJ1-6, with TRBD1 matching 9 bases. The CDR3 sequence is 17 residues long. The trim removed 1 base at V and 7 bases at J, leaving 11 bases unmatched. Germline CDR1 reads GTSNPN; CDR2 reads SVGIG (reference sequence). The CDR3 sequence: CAWSGGTGRTRNSPLHF. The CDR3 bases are TGTGCCTGGAGTGGTGGGACAGGGAGGACAAGAAATTCACCCCTCCACTTT.

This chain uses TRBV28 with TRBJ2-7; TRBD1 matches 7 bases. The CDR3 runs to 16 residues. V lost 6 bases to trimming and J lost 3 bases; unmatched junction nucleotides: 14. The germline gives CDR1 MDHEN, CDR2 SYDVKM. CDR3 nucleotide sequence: TGTGCCAGCAGCGCCCAGGGGGTTCCGGTACTCTACGAGCAGTACTTC. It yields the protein CASSAQGVPVLYEQYF.